Below are 2 T cell receptor beta chains sequenced from a single sample in a study of CXCR3-negative and CXCR3-positive naive CD8 T cells. Study-wide results and limits: A higher hydrophobicity marked the TRB CDR3s of CXCR3-positive naive cells versus CXCR3-negative naive cells.

cDNA libraries for TRB were generated by 5' RACE incorporating UMI labels. From the 5' RACE reads, TCRdb lists one entry per CDR3 protein and no DNA. The clone table shows 130,000 to 150,000 distinct CDR3 sequences, with the ten largest holding around 0.3%. These receptors have no identified antigens. The sequencing sample was made of naive CXCR3+ CD8+ T cells from blood. Subset indicated: CD45RO-CCR7+CD27+CD95- naive CD8+ T cells expressing CXCR3 (TNR3+). The source is a human donor in good health. Some clones in this sample may be carry-over from other donors' samples.

The chain is built from TRBV2 and TRBJ2-7; TCRdb names TRBD1, which stays unverified in the absence of DNA. Looked up from germline, CDR1 is SNHLY and CDR2 is FYNNEI. This CDR3 spans 12 amino acids. This chain's CDR3 is CASSDRGAEQYF.

The rearrangement links TRBV20-1 to TRBJ2-3; the D call from TCRdb, TRBD2, cannot be confirmed without DNA. The CDR3 is made up of 13 amino acids. Germline CDR1 reads DFQATT; CDR2 reads SNEGSKA (reference sequence). CDR3 protein: CSGEAGGGDTQYF.